The present TCR beta chain was sequenced within a study of blood T cell repertoires in COVID-19. Study details: The analysed material was cDNA or gDNA that came from T cells, B-cell-depleted T cells, or PBMCs.

Original processing notes: Reference gene primer amplification gave estimated nucleated cell counts. Generated by immunoSEQ multiplex PCR, the TCRdb table keeps only in-frame clones and is missing some. V, J and clone size were drawn from that table, and D and trimming were deduced from the DNA. The sample lists approximately 220,000 clones, 70% to 90% occurring once. Germline-derived CDR1 and CDR2 are MNHEY and SVGEGT. The J segment lost 6 bases and the V segment lost 5 bases, leaving 19 bases of the junction unmatched. The CDR3 length is 18 residues. The sample taken for sequencing was peripheral blood. This chain connects TRBV6-2 or TRBV6-3 to TRBJ2-3; 8 nucleotides align to TRBD2. This TCR was sampled from a man in his fifties or sixties with acute or convalescent COVID-19. The CDR3, as DNA: TGTGCCAGCAGTCCCTACCCAGGTAGCGGGGTCTCAGGGGATACGCAGTATTTT. Translating it yields CASSPYPGSGVSGDTQYF.